This record covers a single TCR beta chain. Its antigen is not yet known. Per-base quality was not reported, and no clone a single base away is much larger than it. The CDR3 regions of human TCRbeta chains were subjected to immunosequencing. Per the source publication's procedure: Repertoire TCRs were checked for matches against a reference library of SARS-CoV-2-specific TCRs that had been generated using the MIRA antigen-specificity platform. Breadth meant the fraction of unique TCRs that were SARS-CoV-2-associated, whereas depth meant the fraction of total T cells that were SARS-CoV-2-associated. Using the MIRA data, every spike-specific TCR was mapped to the spike region that the TCR reacted to and assigned to either a CD4 or a CD8 class. Log10-transformed breadth and depth values were compared by one-way ANOVA with Sidak's multiple comparisons tests. As stored in TCRdb, this immuneACCESS dataset retains in-frame rearrangements with V and J assigned. A fraction of the clones does not appear; measured against another copy, unresolved V genes explain less than half of the discrepancy, and the remainder lacks a known reason. The D gene and trimming were derived from the DNA, and the V and J assignments and clone size from that table. The sample records 95,000 to 150,000 clones, roughly 89% of which are singletons. In total, the top ten clones hold around 30% of the sample.

This entry is derived from a study of T cell responses to AZD1222 COVID-19 vaccine (dated by TCRdb to 2020 to 2022). Context from the whole study: Because spike-specific TCR depth and breadth did not differ between the two schedules, AZD1222 recipients who got a second dose at roughly 4 weeks were pooled with those who got a second dose at roughly 12 weeks. A total of over 230 trial participants underwent TCR sequencing, of whom roughly 210 had received two doses of AZD1222 and about 25 had received two doses of the MenACWY control vaccine. Trial participants were enrolled by age into 18-55, 56-69 and 70-plus year subgroups, with approximately 160, 26 and 62 TCR-sequenced participants respectively. Results and caveats for the whole study, not just this receptor: Because no day 14 peak-response samples were available, repertoires were characterized only after the peak T cell response. Conclusions about previously exposed vaccinees are limited, since just 5 to 7 AZD1222 recipients were seropositive for SARS-CoV-2 at baseline. Vaccine-associated CD4 TCRs spanned the whole spike protein, with dominant responses in regions 160-218 and 743-854. After two AZD1222 doses, both the breadth and the depth of spike-specific TCRs were significantly higher than at day 0 and than in MenACWY recipients. Nearly half of unique spike-specific TCRs reportedly recognized epitopes outside regions mutated in the B.1.351 and B.1.1.7 variants. Participants were mostly white British and included more females than males, and it was suggested by the authors that clonal diversity may have been underestimated. In the small 56-69-year group, the increase in depth fell short of significance, most likely because of low power.

The time point label for this specimen denotes: baseline before first vaccination. Vaccinee samples came from UK trials COV001 and COV002, including a single-blind randomized controlled phase 2/3 trial of AZD1222 (ChAdOx1 nCoV-19) in healthy adults. For TCRbeta chain sequencing, PBMC samples from trial participants were taken at day 0 and at day 28 after the second dose. The source of this sequence is an adult in good health. This material consisted of peripheral blood, taken on day 0 of AZD1222 vaccination.

The nucleotide sequence reads TGTGCCAGCAGTTTCAGTCCCCCTGAAGCTTTCTTT. Its protein product is CASSFSPPEAFF. The chain couples TRBV12-3 or TRBV12-4 to TRBJ1-1, with no confidently assigned D gene. The CDR3 measures 12 amino acids from cysteine to phenylalanine. The DNA shown is the 36-base CDR3, in frame from base 1. Trimming at the junction amounts to 3 bases on V and 6 bases on J, and the germline ends lie 8 bases apart.